This entry lists 20 T cell receptor beta chains sequenced from one sample in a study of control samples from healthy donors and cancer patients (dated by TCRdb to 2020 to 2022). Library preparation used the immunoSEQ multiplex PCR assay. The clones in this table, taken by TCRdb from immuneACCESS, are in-frame only. Not every clone is retained; where verified, under half of the shortfall comes from an unresolved V gene, and the cause of the rest is unknown. In this sample the table shows 150,000 to 190,000 clones, more than 85% of which occur a single time. 2% to 2.5% of the sample is held by the ten biggest clonotypes. The sequencing sample was made of blood. These receptors were collected from a man in his fifties in good health.

The chain carries TRBV5-1 and TRBJ2-1, with 9 positions matching TRBD2. With 1 base clipped from V and 5 bases from J, the junction kept 7 bases outside the gene matches. Germline V lookup: CDR1 SGHRS, CDR2 YFSETQ. This CDR3 is 16 amino acids long. The chain's CDR3 is CASSLTAGGPHNEQFF. CDR3 coding DNA: TGCGCCAGCAGCTTGACTGCGGGAGGGCCCCACAATGAGCAGTTCTTC.

The chain joins TRBV28 to TRBJ1-5; D is unresolved. This CDR3 spans 11 amino acids. Trimming took off 2 bases at V and 7 bases at J, with 3 bases between the two ends. The germline V gene encodes CDR1 MDHEN and CDR2 SYDVKM. CDR3 DNA: TGTGCCAGCAGTTTAGAACAGCCCCAGCATTTT. Amino acid sequence: CASSLEQPQHF. Supplemented by reference TRBV28 and TRBJ1-5, the full variable domain reads DVKVTQSSRYLVKRTGEKVFLECVQDMDHENMFWYRQDPGLGLRLIYFSYDVKMKEKGDIPEGYSVSREKKERFSLILESASTNQTSMYLCASSLEQPQHFGDGTRLSIL.

This sequence joins TRBV30 and TRBJ2-6; D gene ambiguous. Germline V gene sequence: CDR1 GTSNPN, CDR2 SVGIG (reference sequence). This CDR3 comprises 13 residues. This CDR3 reads CALDPSGANVLTF. The CDR3 DNA is TGTGCACTTGACCCTTCTGGGGCCAACGTCCTGACTTTC. The full variable domain, rest sourced from reference TRBV30 and TRBJ2-6, is SQTIHQWPATLVQPVGSPLSLECTVEGTSNPNLYWYRQAAGRGLQLLFYSVGIGQISSEVPQNLSASRPQDRQFILSSKKLLLSDSGFYLCALDPSGANVLTFGAGSRLTVL.

This chain connects TRBV7-9 to TRBJ2-4; possible D gene TRBD1, 6 bases. This CDR3 is 17 amino acids long. Germline V gives CDR1 SEHNR, CDR2 FQNEAQ (reference sequence). Trimming took 2 bases from V and 5 from J, leaving 19 bases between them. The CDR3: CASSLYGSGGSQNIQYF. The DNA for the CDR3 is TGTGCCAGCAGCTTATACGGTAGTGGGGGCTCGCAAAACATTCAGTACTTC. Based on the CDR3 plus reference TRBV7-9 and TRBJ2-4, the full variable domain is DTGVSQNPRHKITKRGQNVTFRCDPISEHNRLYWYRQTLGQGPEFLTYFQNEAQLEKSRLLSDRFSAERPKGSFSTLEIQRTEQGDSAMYLCASSLYGSGGSQNIQYFGAGTRLSVL.

This sequence joins TRBV19 and TRBJ1-3, with D unclear. CDR1 is LNHDA, CDR2 SQIVND, per germline (reference sequence). Trimming cost V 3 bases and J 0 bases, with 9 bases left between them. This CDR3 region has 15 residues. CDR3 DNA: TGTGCCAGTAGTATGATGAGGACCTCTGGAAACACCATATATTTT. It is translated as CASSMMRTSGNTIYF.

The chain combines TRBV7-9 with TRBJ1-5, with unresolved D. With 5 bases removed from V and 2 bases from J, the gap between germline ends came to 13 bases. The germline V gene encodes CDR1 SEHNR and CDR2 FQNEAQ (reference sequence). The CDR3 length is 15 residues. The CDR3 spells CASSISDGRNQPQHF. As DNA, the CDR3 is TGTGCCAGCAGCATATCGGACGGACGCAATCAGCCCCAGCATTTT. The complete variable domain, with remaining parts taken from reference TRBV7-9 and TRBJ1-5, reads DTGVSQNPRHKITKRGQNVTFRCDPISEHNRLYWYRQTLGQGPEFLTYFQNEAQLEKSRLLSDRFSAERPKGSFSTLEIQRTEQGDSAMYLCASSISDGRNQPQHFGDGTRLSIL.

The rearrangement links TRBV19 to TRBJ1-2, with TRBD1 as a possible D gene (5 bases). V was trimmed by 3 bases and J by 4 bases, leaving 9 bases between them. Germline V gene sequence: CDR1 LNHDA, CDR2 SQIVND (reference sequence). The CDR3 contains 13 residues. CDR3 bases: TGTGCCAGTAGTATCGGGGGAGGCTATGGCTACACCTTC. Protein product: CASSIGGGYGYTF.

V and J are TRBV27 and TRBJ1-6, with TRBD1 identical over 12 bases. Losses at the gene ends were 1 base for V and 9 bases for J; bases not matched to a gene: 1. CDR3 length: 15 amino acids. Germline CDR1 and CDR2: MNHEY and SMNVEV (reference sequence). CDR3 nucleotide sequence: TGTGCCAGCAGTTTATGGGGACAGGGGGCTTCACCCCTCCACTTT. Amino acid sequence: CASSLWGQGASPLHF.

The chain combines TRBV5-1 with TRBJ2-2, with D perhaps TRBD2 (6 bases). The CDR3 extends over 13 amino acids. CDR1 is SGHRS and CDR2 is YFSETQ in the germline V gene. V was clipped by 6 bases and J by 3 bases, with 9 bases between them. The CDR3 protein is CASMRRDTGELFF. CDR3 DNA sequence: TGCGCCAGCATGAGGAGGGACACCGGGGAGCTGTTTTTT.

The chain combines TRBV11-2 with TRBJ1-1, with 7 bases identical to TRBD1. Germline values: CDR1 SGHAT, CDR2 FQNNGV. This CDR3 contains 15 residues. V lost 1 base to trimming and J lost 6 bases; unmatched junction nucleotides: 8. CDR3 sequence (DNA): TGTGCCAGCAGCTTAGTGGGAGGGGGCAGATCTGAAGCTTTCTTT. As protein: CASSLVGGGRSEAFF.

V gene TRBV5-3 combines with J gene TRBJ1-6; the D is unclear. TRBV5-3 is an ORF; its function is uncertain. Trimming removed 1 base from V and 8 bases from J, with 13 bases in between. CDR3 length: 15 residues. CDR3 sequence reads: CARSLYRTQHSPLHF. CDR3 in DNA: TGTGCCAGAAGCTTGTATAGGACCCAGCATTCACCCCTCCACTTT.

CDR3: CAISPGGANYGYTF. The CDR3 bases are TGTGCCATCAGTCCGGGGGGGGCCAACTATGGCTACACCTTC. The V and J genes are TRBV10-3 and TRBJ1-2; weak D call: TRBD1 (6 bases). This CDR3 is 14 amino acids long. The V end was cut by 5 bases, the J end by 2 bases, with 12 bases between. In germline, CDR1 is ENHRY, CDR2 SYGVKD.

This clone appeared once. The chain carries TRBV5-1 and TRBJ2-7; D unresolved. CDR3 length: 17 amino acids. Trimming took off 4 bases at V and 3 bases at J, with 23 bases between the two ends. Germline V gene sequence: CDR1 SGHRS, CDR2 YFSETQ. CDR3 residues: CASSIGVPQLNSYEQYF. The CDR3 DNA sequence: TGCGCCAGCAGCATTGGCGTGCCACAGCTAAACAGCTACGAGCAGTACTTC.

The rearrangement joins TRBV12-3 or TRBV12-4 to TRBJ2-1; the match to TRBD1 covers 7 bases. Trimming took 3 bases from V and 9 from J; bases not matched to a gene: 5. The CDR3 has 13 residues. CDR3 protein: CASSFRGQSEQFF. CDR3 nucleotide sequence: TGTGCCAGCAGTTTTAGGGGACAGAGTGAGCAGTTCTTC.

The chain recombines TRBV18 with TRBJ1-2, with 7 bases that match TRBD1. Germline V lookup: CDR1 KGHSH, CDR2 LQKENI. After removal of 6 bases from V and 8 bases from J, the junction contained 3 bases not matched to a gene. This CDR3 spans 11 amino acids. The CDR3 DNA is TGTGCCAGCTCCCTAGGGGGCGGCTACACCTTC. Residues: CASSLGGGYTF.

This rearrangement joins TRBV5-4 to TRBJ2-6, with a possible D match to TRBD2 (6 bases). V gave up 1 base and J gave up 0 bases, with 8 bases separating them. The CDR3 extends over 16 amino acids. The germline V gene has CDR1 SGHNT and CDR2 YYREEE (reference sequence). CDR3 protein: CASSLRGISGANVLTF. Here the CDR3 DNA reads TGTGCCAGCAGCTTGCGGGGGATCTCTGGGGCCAACGTCCTGACTTTC.

The V and J genes are TRBV11-3 and TRBJ2-1; a possible D gene is TRBD2 (5 bases). The CDR3 has 14 residues. Germline-derived CDR1 and CDR2 are SGHNT and YENEEA. V gave up 7 bases and J gave up 2 bases, with 12 bases separating them. The CDR3 DNA reads as TGTGCCAGCACCCTAGCCCGGACCTACAATGAGCAGTTCTTC. It yields the protein CASTLARTYNEQFF.

The chain recombines TRBV2 with TRBJ1-4, with 9 bases lining up with TRBD1. CDR3 length equals 15 residues. J was trimmed by 7 bases and V by 3 bases; bases with no gene match: 6. Per the germline V gene, CDR1 is SNHLY and CDR2 is FYNNEI. Here the CDR3 DNA reads TGTGCCAGCAGTGACACAGGGGGCGCAGGTGAAAAACTGTTTTTT. Protein sequence: CASSDTGGAGEKLFF.

This chain links TRBV24-1 with TRBJ2-1; 8 positions agree with TRBD1. The CDR3 is 15 amino acids. The germline V gene encodes CDR1 KGHDR and CDR2 SFDVKD. V lost 5 bases and J lost 3; bases outside the gene matches: 5. Here the CDR3 DNA reads TGTGCCACCAGTGGGGCAGGGGGCGGCTACAATGAGCAGTTCTTC. The encoded protein is CATSGAGGGYNEQFF.

The chain has TRBV10-1 and TRBJ2-5; the D is unclear. The CDR3 runs to 12 residues. V was pared by 2 bases and J by 0 bases, with 1 base between. The V gene's germline CDR1 is WNHNN and CDR2 SYGVQD (reference sequence). The CDR3: CASSEDQETQYF. CDR3 nucleotides: TGCGCCAGCAGTGAGGACCAAGAGACCCAGTACTTC.